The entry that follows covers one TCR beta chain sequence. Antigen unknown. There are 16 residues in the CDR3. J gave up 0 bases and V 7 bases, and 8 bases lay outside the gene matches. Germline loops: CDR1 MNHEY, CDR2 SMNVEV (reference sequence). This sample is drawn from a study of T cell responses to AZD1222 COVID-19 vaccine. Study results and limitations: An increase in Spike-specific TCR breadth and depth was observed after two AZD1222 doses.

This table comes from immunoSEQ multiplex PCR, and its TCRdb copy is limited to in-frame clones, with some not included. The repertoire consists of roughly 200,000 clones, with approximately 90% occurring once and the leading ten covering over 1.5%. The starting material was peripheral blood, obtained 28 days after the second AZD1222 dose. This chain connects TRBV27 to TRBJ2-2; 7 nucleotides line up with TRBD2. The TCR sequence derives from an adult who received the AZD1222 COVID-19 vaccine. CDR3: CASILGGLTNTGELFF. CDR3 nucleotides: TGTGCCAGCATATTGGGGGGACTAACGAACACCGGGGAGCTGTTTTTT.